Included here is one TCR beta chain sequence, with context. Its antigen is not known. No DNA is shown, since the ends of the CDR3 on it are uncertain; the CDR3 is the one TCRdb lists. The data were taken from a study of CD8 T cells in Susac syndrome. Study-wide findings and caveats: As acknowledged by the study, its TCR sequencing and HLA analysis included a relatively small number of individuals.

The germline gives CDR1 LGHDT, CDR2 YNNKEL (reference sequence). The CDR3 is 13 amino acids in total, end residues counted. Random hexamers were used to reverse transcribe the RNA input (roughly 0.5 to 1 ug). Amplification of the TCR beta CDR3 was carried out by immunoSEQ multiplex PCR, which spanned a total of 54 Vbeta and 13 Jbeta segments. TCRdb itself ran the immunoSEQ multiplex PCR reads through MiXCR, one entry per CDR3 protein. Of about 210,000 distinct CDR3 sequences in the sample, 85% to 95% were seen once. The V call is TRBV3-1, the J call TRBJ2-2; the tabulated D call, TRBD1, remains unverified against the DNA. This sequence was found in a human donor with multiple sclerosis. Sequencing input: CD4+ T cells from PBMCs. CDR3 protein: CASSQVDSGPAVF.